The following is a T cell receptor beta chain sequence with its context. The data were obtained in a study of graft-versus-host responses after intestinal transplantation. Overall study context: The recipients all started with anti-thymocyte globulin induction and then took tacrolimus and steroids for about 3 years.

The CDR3 is 14 amino acids. The V gene lost 5 bases and the J gene lost 2 bases, with 13 bases spanning the gap. Per germline, CDR1 SEHNR and CDR2 FQNEAQ (reference sequence). Irradiated, violet-dye-labeled stimulators (around 200,000) were plated alongside around 200,000 CFSE-labeled responders. Assay: immunoSEQ multiplex PCR; the TCRdb copy retains only in-frame clones and omits some. The data show around 21,000 clones, around 47% seen once. General study points: Some patients had graft-donor T cell macrochimerism. In their allografts, the ratios of graft-versus-host to host-versus-graft T cell clones were high.

The sample was alloreactive CD8+ T cells from a mixed lymphocyte reaction culture, taken before transplantation. Subset of the sample: CFSE-low proliferating T cells sorted from roughly 6-day pre-transplant mixed lymphocyte reaction (GvH or HvG direction). The chain is built from TRBV7-9 and TRBJ2-7, with D tentatively TRBD2 (5 bases). This sequence originates from a human patient who was an organ donor for intestinal transplantation. The DNA of the CDR3 is TGTGCCAGCAGCCCCCGAGGGCGGCCCTACGAGCAGTACTTC. Translated: CASSPRGRPYEQYF.